The clone carrying this T cell receptor beta chain ranks as medium-sized. As yet, its antigen is unknown. The source of the sample is a study of OX40 agonist ivuxolimab in advanced cancers. Study overall: Patient treatment consisted of intravenous ivuxolimab administration every 2 weeks at 0.01 to 10 mg/kg.

The CDR3 contains 15 residues. V was pared by 0 bases and J by 4 bases, with 10 bases between. The germline V gene encodes CDR1 MGHRA and CDR2 YSYEKL. Overall study findings and caveats: Relatively little clonal expansion, among the lowest observed, appeared in partial responders at 0.1-3.0 mg/kg. Expanded clones tended on average to be more numerous among CD8+ T cells than CD4+. Clonal expansion from baseline to week 6 occurred in both CD4+ and CD8+ T cells.

Sequenced by immunoSEQ multiplex PCR; TCRdb stores in-frame clones only, minus some. The sample records approximately 87,000 clones, over 75% being singletons. The TCR originated in an adult with an advanced solid tumor such as melanoma, head and neck, liver or kidney cancer. The V call is TRBV4-1, the J call TRBJ1-3; D uncertain. The input for sequencing was CD4+ or CD8+ T cells sorted from blood, taken in a trial of the OX40 agonist ivuxolimab. Here the CDR3 DNA reads TGCGCCAGCAGCCAAGATGAGGGCACGGGAAACACCATATATTTT. Protein sequence: CASSQDEGTGNTIYF.